This entry describes one T cell receptor (beta chain). Its antigen is not identified. The data derive from a study of graft-versus-host responses after intestinal transplantation. Study observations and caveats: There was an association between peak levels of circulating GvH clones and early post-transplant HvG declines. Recipient marrow showed GvH clones, some seen first in ileum or blood.

Sequencing used immunoSEQ multiplex PCR; TCRdb keeps in-frame clones, though not all of them. There are some 82,000 clones in the sample; roughly 84% occur only once, and approximately 8% lies in the top ten. Germline V gene lookup returns CDR1 MGHRA and CDR2 YSYEKL. This CDR3 region has 12 residues. The germline V and J ends were trimmed by 8 bases and 5 bases, with 11 bases remaining between them. The origin of this receptor is a human donor who was the organ donor for an intestinal transplant. The sequencing here drew on unstimulated CD8+ T cells sorted from spleen or lymph node cells, taken before transplant. This chain links TRBV4-1 with TRBJ2-3; the D gene could be TRBD1 or TRBD2 (5 bases each). CDR3 DNA: TGCGCCAGCCGGGACGGGCAAGATACGCAGTATTTT. This codes for CASRDGQDTQYF.